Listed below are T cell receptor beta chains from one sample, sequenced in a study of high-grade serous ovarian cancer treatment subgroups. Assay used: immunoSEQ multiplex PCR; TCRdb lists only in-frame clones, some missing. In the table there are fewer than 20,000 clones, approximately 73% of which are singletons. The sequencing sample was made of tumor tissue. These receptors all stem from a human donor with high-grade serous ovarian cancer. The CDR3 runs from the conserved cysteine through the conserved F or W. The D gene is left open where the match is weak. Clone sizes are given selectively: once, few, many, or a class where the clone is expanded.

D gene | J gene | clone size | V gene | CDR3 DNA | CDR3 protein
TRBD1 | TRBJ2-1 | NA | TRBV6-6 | TGTGCCAGCAGAGGACAGGGGGCGTTCTACAATGAGCAGTTCTTC | CASRGQGAFYNEQFF
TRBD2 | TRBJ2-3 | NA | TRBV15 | TGTGCCACCAGCAGTGGCGGGGGGGTTTCAGATACGCAGTATTTT | CATSSGGGVSDTQYF
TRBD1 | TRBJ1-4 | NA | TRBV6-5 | TGTGCCAGCAGTGCTCGGGGGACAGGGGGTGAAAAACTGTTTTTT | CASSARGTGGEKLFF
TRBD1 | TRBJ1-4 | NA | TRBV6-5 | TGTGCCAGCAGTTATTCTGGGACAGGAGGCGAAAAACTGTTTTTT | CASSYSGTGGEKLFF
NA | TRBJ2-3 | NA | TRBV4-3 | TGCGCCAGCAGCCAAGACGGGCCTGGGAATCCGAATACGCAGTATTTT | CASSQDGPGNPNTQYF
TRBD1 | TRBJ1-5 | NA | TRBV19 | TGTGCCAGTAGTCCGACAGGGGATCAGCCCCAGCATTTT | CASSPTGDQPQHF
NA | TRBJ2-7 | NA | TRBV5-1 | TGCGCCAGCAGCTTGGCCCAGGGATTAGAGTACGAGCAGTACTTC | CASSLAQGLEYEQYF
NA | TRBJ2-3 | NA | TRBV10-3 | TGTGCCATCAGTGACGGTACCGGGAGCCCCGGCCCCGCAGATACGCAGTATTTT | CAISDGTGSPGPADTQYF
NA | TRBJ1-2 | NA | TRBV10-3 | TGTGCCATCAGTGACGGAGGCTATGGCTACACCTTC | CAISDGGYGYTF
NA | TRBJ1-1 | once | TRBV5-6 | TGTGCCAGCAGCTTGCAGGGCTGGGACACTGAAGCTTTCTTT | CASSLQGWDTEAFF
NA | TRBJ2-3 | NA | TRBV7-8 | TGTGCCAGCAGCCCCCGTGTCGGGACCACAGATACGCAGTATTTT | CASSPRVGTTDTQYF
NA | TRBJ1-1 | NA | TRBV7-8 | TGTGCCAGCAGCTTATCGGGGTGGGCGAACACTGAAGCTTTCTTT | CASSLSGWANTEAFF
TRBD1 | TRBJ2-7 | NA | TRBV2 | TGTGCCAGCAGCAGATTTCCCCCGGGACAGGCCTACGAGCAGTACTTC | CASSRFPPGQAYEQYF
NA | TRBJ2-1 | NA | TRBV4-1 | TGCGCCAGCAGCCAAGTAATCGGCAGCTACAATGAGCAGTTCTTC | CASSQVIGSYNEQFF
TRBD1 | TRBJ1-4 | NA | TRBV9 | TGTGCCAGCAGCGTAGATATGGACAGGGCAGAAAAACTGTTTTTT | CASSVDMDRAEKLFF
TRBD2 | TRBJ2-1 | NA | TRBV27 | TGTGCCAGCAGTTTTATCTATGATCGAGCGGGGGCACACGAGCAGTTCTTC | CASSFIYDRAGAHEQFF
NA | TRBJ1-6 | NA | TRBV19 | TGTGCCAGTAGCCCTTTTACGGCAGATAATTCACCCCTCCACTTT | CASSPFTADNSPLHF
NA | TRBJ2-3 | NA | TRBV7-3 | TGTGCCAGCTCGGCAGGGGGGTTCACAGATACGCAGTATTTT | CASSAGGFTDTQYF
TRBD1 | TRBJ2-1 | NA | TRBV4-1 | TGCGCCAGCAGCCCCCCAACAGGGGCGTACAATGAGCAGTTCTTC | CASSPPTGAYNEQFF
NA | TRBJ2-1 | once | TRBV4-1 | TGCGCCAGCAGCCAACAGGGAAATGAGCAGTTCTTC | CASSQQGNEQFF
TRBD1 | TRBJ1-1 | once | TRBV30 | TGTGCCTGGTTCAGGGGGGCTGAAGCTTTCTTT | CAWFRGAEAFF
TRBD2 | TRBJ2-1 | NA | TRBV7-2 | TGTGCCAGCAGCTCGCGAGCGGGGGGGCTCGTACCGGAGCAGTTCTTC | CASSSRAGGLVPEQFF
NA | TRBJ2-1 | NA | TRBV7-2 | TGTGCCAGCAGCTTATCGGGACTGCCCTACAATGAGCAGTTCTTC | CASSLSGLPYNEQFF
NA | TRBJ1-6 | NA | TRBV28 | TGTGCCAGCGGGACATTGCGATATAATTCACCCCTCCACTTT | CASGTLRYNSPLHF
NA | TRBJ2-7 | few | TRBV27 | TGTGCCAGCAGTTTAGAGCCCTACAACGAGCAGTACTTC | CASSLEPYNEQYF
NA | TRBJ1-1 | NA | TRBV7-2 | TGTGCCAGCACCCGAAACATGAACACTGAAGCTTTCTTT | CASTRNMNTEAFF
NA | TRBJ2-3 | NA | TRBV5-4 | TGTGCCAGCAGCTTGGGAGCGGACACAGATACGCAGTATTTT | CASSLGADTDTQYF
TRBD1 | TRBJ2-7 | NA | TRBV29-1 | TGCAGCGTGAGGACCGGGACAGGGGGGGCCTACGAGCAGTACTTC | CSVRTGTGGAYEQYF
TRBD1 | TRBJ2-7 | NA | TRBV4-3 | TGCGCCAGCAGCCAATGGACAGGGGACGACGAGCAGTACTTC | CASSQWTGDDEQYF
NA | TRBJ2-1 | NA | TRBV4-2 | TGTGCCAGCAGCCAAACCACTAGGGCCTCCTACAATGAGCAGTTCTTC | CASSQTTRASYNEQFF
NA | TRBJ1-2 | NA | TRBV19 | TGTGCCAGTAGTCCCGCGGGGGGGGCGGAAAGCTACACCTTC | CASSPAGGAESYTF
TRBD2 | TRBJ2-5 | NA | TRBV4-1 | TGCGCCAGCAGCCAAGAATCGCTAGCGGGGGGAGGGATTCAAGAGACCCAGTACTTC | CASSQESLAGGGIQETQYF
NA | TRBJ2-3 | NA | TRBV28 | TGTGCCAGCAGTTTACGCACCACAGATACGCAGTATTTT | CASSLRTTDTQYF
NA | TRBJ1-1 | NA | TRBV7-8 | TGTGCCAGCAGCTTCCCTGGGGCAGAAGCTTTCTTT | CASSFPGAEAFF
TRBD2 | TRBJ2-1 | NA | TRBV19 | TGTGCCAGTAGTTCGAGGACTAGCGGGGGGGCCGCGGGCAATGAGCAGTTCTTC | CASSSRTSGGAAGNEQFF
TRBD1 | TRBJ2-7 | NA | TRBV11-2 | TGTGCCAGCAGCTTGGGGACAGGGCTCTACGAGCAGTACTTC | CASSLGTGLYEQYF
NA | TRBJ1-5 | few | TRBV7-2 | TGTGCCAGCAGCACGCGGGGGGAGCCCCAGCATTTT | CASSTRGEPQHF
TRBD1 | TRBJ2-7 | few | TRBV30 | TGTGCGTACGACAGGGGCTCTCACGAGCAGTACTTC | CAYDRGSHEQYF
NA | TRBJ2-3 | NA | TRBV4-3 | TGCGCCAGCAGCCAAGCCTGGGGTAGCGGATACACAGATACGCAGTATTTT | CASSQAWGSGYTDTQYF
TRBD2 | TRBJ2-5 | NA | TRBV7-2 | TGTGCCAGCAGCTCAAGGACTAGCGGGGGGGCGGGAGAGACCCAGTACTTC | CASSSRTSGGAGETQYF
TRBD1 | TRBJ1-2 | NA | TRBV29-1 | TGCAGCGTTGGCGAGGGGGCGGGTGGCTACACCTTC | CSVGEGAGGYTF
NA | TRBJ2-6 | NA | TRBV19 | TGTGCCAGTGTCGAGGCCTCTGGGGCCAACGTCCTGACTTTC | CASVEASGANVLTF
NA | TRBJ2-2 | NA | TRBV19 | TGTGCCACCGCCGGTTGGACGAACACCGGGGAGCTGTTTTTT | CATAGWTNTGELFF
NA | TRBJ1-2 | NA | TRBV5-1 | TGCGCCACCACACCTATAGATGGGGGGAATGGCTACACCTTC | CATTPIDGGNGYTF
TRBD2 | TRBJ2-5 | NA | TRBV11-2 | TGTGCCAGCAGCTTTAGAGCGGGGGGCGTGGAGACCCAGTACTTC | CASSFRAGGVETQYF
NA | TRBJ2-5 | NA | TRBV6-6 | TGTGCCAGCGGTCCCGGAACGATCCAATTGACCCAGTACTTC | CASGPGTIQLTQYF
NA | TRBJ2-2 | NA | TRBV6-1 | TGTGCCAGCAGTGAAAATGCCCCTCTCGGGGAGCTGTTTTTT | CASSENAPLGELFF
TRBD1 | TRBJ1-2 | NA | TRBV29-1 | TGCAGCGTTGAAGATATTAGGGACAGGGGGCGCGGTGGCTACACCTTC | CSVEDIRDRGRGGYTF
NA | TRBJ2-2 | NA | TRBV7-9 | TGTGCCAGCAGCGCCCGGGCCTTCGAAGGCGGGGAGCTGTTTTTT | CASSARAFEGGELFF
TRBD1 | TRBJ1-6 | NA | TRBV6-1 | TGTGCCAGCAGTGCGGGACAGGAGAGAAATTCACCCCTCCACTTT | CASSAGQERNSPLHF
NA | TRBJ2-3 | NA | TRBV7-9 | TGTGCCAGCAGCTTTCGACAGTCTGCTAGCACAGATACGCAGTATTTT | CASSFRQSASTDTQYF
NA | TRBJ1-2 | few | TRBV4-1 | TGCGCCAGCAGCCAAGACCCAGGGCTGGGTTCAAGCTACACCTTC | CASSQDPGLGSSYTF
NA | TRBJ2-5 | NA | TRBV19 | TGTGCCAGTAGTATTGCCAGATTTACGCCAGAGACCCAGTACTTC | CASSIARFTPETQYF
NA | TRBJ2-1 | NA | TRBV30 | TGTGCCTGGAGTGTAGTGGCGAATGAGCAGTTCTTC | CAWSVVANEQFF
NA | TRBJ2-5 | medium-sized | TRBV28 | TGTGCCAGCAGCCGCGCGGGGGCCTCTGCTTGGGAGACCCAGTACTTC | CASSRAGASAWETQYF